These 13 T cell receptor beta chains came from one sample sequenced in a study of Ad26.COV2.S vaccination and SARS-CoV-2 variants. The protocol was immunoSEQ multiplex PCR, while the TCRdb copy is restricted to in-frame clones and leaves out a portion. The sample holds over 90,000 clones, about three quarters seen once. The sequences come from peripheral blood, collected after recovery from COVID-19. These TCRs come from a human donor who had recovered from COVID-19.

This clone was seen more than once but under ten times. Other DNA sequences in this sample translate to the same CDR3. The CDR3 DNA reads as TGTGCCAGCTCACCACCTCTCGGGGACACTGAAGCTTTCTTT. Translation: CASSPPLGDTEAFF. The J gene is TRBJ1-1, the V gene TRBV18; D unclear. The CDR3 totals 14 residues. CDR1 and CDR2 from the germline V gene are KGHSH and LQKENI. The V gene lost 0 bases and the J gene lost 3 bases, with 8 bases spanning the gap.

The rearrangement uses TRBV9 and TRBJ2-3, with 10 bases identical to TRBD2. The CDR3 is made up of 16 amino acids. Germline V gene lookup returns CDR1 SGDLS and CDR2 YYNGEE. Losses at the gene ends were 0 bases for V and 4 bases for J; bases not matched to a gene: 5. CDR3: CASSVDSGGFSDTQYF. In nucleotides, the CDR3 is TGTGCCAGCAGCGTAGATAGCGGGGGGTTCTCAGATACGCAGTATTTT.

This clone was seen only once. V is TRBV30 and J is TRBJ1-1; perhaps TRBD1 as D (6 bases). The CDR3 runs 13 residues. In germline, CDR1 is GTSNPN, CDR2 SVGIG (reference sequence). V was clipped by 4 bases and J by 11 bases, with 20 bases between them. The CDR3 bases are TGTGCCTGGATCCACGAAGATCCTGGACAGGCTTTCTTT. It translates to CAWIHEDPGQAFF.

CDR3 sequence reads: CASSEEGDTQYF. CDR3 coding DNA: TGTGCCAGCAGTGAAGAAGGAGATACGCAGTATTTT. The chain combines TRBV2 with TRBJ2-3; D unclear. This CDR3 spans 12 amino acids. V dropped 1 base and J dropped 5 bases, with 4 bases sitting between them. The germline V gene has CDR1 SNHLY and CDR2 FYNNEI.

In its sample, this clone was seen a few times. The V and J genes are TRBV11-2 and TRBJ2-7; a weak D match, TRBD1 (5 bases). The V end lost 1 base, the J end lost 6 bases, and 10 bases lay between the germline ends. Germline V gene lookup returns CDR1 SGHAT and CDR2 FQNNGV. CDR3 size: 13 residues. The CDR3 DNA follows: TGTGCCAGCAGCTTAGCAGGGTGGGGCGAGCAGTACTTC. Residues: CASSLAGWGEQYF.

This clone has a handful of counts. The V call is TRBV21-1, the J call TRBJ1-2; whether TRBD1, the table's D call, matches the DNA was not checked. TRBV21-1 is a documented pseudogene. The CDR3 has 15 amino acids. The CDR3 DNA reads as TGTGCCAGCAGCAAACCGGGACAGGGGGAATCGGGCTACACCTTC. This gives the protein CASSKPGQGESGYTF.

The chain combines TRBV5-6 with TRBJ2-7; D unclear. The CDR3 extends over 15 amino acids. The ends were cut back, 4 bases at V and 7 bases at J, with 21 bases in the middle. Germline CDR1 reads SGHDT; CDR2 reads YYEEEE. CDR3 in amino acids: CASSEKIWGVEEQYF. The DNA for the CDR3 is TGTGCCAGCAGCGAGAAAATATGGGGTGTGGAGGAGCAGTACTTC.

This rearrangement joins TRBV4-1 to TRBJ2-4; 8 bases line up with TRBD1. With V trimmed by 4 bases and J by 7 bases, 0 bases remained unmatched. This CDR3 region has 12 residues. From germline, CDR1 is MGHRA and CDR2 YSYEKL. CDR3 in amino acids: CASSRTGNIQYF. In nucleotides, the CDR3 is TGCGCCAGCAGCCGGACAGGGAACATTCAGTACTTC.

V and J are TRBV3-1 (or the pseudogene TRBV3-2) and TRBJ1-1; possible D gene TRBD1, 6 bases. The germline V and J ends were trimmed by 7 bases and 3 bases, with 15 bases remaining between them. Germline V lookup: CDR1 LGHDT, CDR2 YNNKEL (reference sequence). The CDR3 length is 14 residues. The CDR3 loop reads CASTLEEGDTEAFF. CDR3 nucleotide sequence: TGTGCCAGCACCCTAGAGGAGGGGGACACTGAAGCTTTCTTT.

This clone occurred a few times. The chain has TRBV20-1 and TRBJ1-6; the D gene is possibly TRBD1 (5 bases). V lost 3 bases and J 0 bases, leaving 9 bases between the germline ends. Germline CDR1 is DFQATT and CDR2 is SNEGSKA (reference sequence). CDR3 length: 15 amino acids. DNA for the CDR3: TGCAGTGCTAGTGGGGACCTCTCCTATAATTCACCCCTCCACTTT. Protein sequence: CSASGDLSYNSPLHF.

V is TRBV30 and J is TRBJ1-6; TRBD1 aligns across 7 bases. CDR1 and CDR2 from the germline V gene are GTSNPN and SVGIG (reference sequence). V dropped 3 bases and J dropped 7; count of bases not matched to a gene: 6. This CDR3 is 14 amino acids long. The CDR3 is CAWSLRDSNSPLHF. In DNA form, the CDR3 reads TGTGCCTGGAGCCTCCGGGACAGCAATTCACCCCTCCACTTT.

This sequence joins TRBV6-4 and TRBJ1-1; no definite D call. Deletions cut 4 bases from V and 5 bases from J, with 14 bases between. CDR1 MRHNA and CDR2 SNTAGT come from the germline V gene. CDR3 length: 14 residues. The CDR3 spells CASSASHLGTEAFF. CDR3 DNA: TGTGCCAGCAGTGCATCACATCTGGGGACTGAAGCTTTCTTT.

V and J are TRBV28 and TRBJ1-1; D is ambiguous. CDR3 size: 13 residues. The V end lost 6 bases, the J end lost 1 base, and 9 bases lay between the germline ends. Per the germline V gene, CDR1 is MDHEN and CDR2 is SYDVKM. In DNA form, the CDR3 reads TGTGCCAGCAGCACCACAAGGAACACTGAAGCTTTCTTT. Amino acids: CASSTTRNTEAFF.